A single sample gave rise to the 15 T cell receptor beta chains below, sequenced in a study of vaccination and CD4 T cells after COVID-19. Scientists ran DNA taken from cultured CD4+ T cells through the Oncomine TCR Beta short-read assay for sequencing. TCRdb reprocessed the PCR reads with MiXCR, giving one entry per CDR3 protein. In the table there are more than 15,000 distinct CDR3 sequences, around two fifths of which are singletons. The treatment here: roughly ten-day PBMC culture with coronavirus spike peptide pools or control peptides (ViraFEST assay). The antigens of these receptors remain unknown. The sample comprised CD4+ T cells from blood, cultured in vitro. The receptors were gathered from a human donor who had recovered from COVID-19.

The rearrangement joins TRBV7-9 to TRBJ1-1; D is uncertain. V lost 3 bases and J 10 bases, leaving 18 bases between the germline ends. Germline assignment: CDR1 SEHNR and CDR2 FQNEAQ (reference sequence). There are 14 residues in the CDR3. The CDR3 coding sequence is TGTGCCAGCAGCTTGATCAGTGGGTTGGTGGTAGCTTTCTTT. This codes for CASSLISGLVVAFF. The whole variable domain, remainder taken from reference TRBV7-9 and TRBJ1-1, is DTGVSQNPRHKITKRGQNVTFRCDPISEHNRLYWYRQTLGQGPEFLTYFQNEAQLEKSRLLSDRFSAERPKGSFSTLEIQRTEQGDSAMYLCASSLISGLVVAFFGQGTRLTVV.

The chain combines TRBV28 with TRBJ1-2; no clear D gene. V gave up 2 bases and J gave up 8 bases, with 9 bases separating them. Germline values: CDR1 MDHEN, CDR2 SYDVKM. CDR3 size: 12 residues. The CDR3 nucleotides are TGTGCCAGCAGTTTAGGGCAGTACGGCTACACCTTC. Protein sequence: CASSLGQYGYTF.

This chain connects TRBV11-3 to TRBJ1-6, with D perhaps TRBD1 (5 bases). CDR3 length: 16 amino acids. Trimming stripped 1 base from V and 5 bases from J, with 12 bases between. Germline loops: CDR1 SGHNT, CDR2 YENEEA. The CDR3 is CASSLAIGRDNSPLHF. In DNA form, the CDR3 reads TGTGCCAGCAGCTTAGCGATCGGCAGGGATAATTCACCCCTCCACTTT.

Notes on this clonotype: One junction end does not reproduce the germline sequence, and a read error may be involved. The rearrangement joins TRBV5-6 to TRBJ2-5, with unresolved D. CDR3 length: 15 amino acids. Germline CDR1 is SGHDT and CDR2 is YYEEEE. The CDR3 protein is CASSLRSWYQETQYF. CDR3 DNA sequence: TGTGCCAGCAGCTTGAGGTCTTGGTACCAGGAGACCCAGTACTTC.

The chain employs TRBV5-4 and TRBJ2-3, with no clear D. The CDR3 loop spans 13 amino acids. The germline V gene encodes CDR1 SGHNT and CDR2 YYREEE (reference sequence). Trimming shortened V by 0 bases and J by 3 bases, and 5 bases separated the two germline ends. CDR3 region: CASSLVETDTQYF. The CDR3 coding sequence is TGTGCCAGCAGCTTGGTTGAGACAGATACGCAGTATTTT. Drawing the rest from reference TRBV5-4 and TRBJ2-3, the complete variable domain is ETGVTQSPTHLIKTRGQQVTLRCSSQSGHNTVSWYQQALGQGPQFIFQYYREEENGRGNFPPRFSGLQFPNYSSELNVNALELDDSALYLCASSLVETDTQYFGPGTRLTVL.

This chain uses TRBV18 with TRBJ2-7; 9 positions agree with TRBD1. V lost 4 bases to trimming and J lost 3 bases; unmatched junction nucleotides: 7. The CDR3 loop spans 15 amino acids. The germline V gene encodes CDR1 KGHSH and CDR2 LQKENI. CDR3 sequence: CASSQGRGQGYEQYF. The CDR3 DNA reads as TGTGCCAGCTCACAAGGCCGGGGACAGGGCTACGAGCAGTACTTC.

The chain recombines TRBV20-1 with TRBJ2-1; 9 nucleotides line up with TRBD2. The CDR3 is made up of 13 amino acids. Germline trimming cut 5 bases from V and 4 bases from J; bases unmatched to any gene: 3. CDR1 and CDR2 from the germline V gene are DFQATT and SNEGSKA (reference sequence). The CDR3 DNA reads TGCAGTGCTGGGACTAGCCATTACAATGAGCAGTTCTTC. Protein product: CSAGTSHYNEQFF.

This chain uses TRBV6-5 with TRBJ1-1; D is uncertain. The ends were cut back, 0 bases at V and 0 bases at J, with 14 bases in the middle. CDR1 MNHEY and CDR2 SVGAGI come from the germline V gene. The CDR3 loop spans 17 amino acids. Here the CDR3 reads CASSYSIGRTLNTEAFF. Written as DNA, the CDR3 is TGTGCCAGCAGTTACTCGATCGGCAGGACCTTGAACACTGAAGCTTTCTTT.

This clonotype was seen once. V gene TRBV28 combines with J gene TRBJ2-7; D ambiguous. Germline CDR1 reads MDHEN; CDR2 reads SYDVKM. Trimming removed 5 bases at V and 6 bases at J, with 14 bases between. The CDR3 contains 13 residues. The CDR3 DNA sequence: TGTGCCAGCAGTCTTGCGAGCGTGTTCGAGCAGTACTTC. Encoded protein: CASSLASVFEQYF.

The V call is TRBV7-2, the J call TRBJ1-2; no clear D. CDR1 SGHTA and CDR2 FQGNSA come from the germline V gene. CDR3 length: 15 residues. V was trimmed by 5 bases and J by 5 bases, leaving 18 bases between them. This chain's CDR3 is CASSPRNVGRYGYTF. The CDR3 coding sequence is TGTGCCAGCAGCCCCAGGAATGTAGGGCGTTATGGCTACACCTTC.

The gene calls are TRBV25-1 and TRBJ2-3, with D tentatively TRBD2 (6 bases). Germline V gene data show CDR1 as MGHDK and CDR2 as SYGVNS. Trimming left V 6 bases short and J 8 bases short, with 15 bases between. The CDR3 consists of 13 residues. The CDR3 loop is CASSDYGSSTQYF. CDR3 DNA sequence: TGTGCCAGCAGCGACTACGGGAGCTCTACGCAGTATTTT.

Here the CDR3 reads CAIQRGAGGSTDTQYF. The DNA for the CDR3 is TGTGCCATCCAGAGAGGAGCGGGAGGAAGCACAGATACGCAGTATTTT. The chain has TRBV10-3 and TRBJ2-3, with TRBD2 matching 9 bases. This CDR3 has 16 amino acids. Germline V gene data show CDR1 as ENHRY and CDR2 as SYGVKD. Trimming cost V 8 bases and J 0 bases; bases outside gene matches: 9.

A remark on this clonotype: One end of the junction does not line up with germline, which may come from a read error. CDR3 region: CASSLQGAGTGEPFF. The CDR3 DNA reads TGTGCCAGCAGCTTACAGGGGGCGGGCACCGGGGAGCCGTTTTTT. J is TRBJ2-2 and V is TRBV7-3; 8 nucleotides agree with TRBD1. The CDR3 loop spans 15 amino acids. The germline V gene has CDR1 SGHTA and CDR2 FQGTGA.

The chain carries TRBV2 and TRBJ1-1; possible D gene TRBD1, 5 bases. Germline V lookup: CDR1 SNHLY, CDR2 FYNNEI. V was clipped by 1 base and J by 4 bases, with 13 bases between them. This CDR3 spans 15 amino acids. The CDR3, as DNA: TGTGCCAGCAGTGAAGTACGGGGGTTTGGCACTGAAGCTTTCTTT. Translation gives CASSEVRGFGTEAFF.

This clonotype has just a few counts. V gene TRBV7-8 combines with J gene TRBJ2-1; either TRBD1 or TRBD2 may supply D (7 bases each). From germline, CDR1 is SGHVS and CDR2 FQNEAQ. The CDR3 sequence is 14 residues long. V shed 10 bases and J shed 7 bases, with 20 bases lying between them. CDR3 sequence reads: CATAQGGGGNEQFF. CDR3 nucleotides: TGTGCCACCGCGCAGGGGGGGGGAGGTAATGAGCAGTTCTTC.